These 13 T cell receptor beta chains share one sample of origin, sequenced in a study of T cell responses to AZD1222 COVID-19 vaccine. TCRdb keeps only in-frame clones here, not all; method: immunoSEQ multiplex PCR. Of some 200,000 clones listed, more than 85% are singletons. The sequencing here drew on peripheral blood, taken on day 0 of AZD1222 vaccination. The receptors were sampled from an adult in good health.

The chain has TRBV3-1 (or the pseudogene TRBV3-2) and TRBJ2-7; D might be TRBD2 (5 bases). The CDR3 extends over 12 amino acids. V dropped 4 bases and J dropped 3 bases, with 7 bases sitting between them. Germline V gene data show CDR1 as LGHDT and CDR2 as YNNKEL (reference sequence). CDR3 sequence: CASSLTSYEQYF. The DNA for the CDR3 is TGTGCCAGCAGCCTCACTAGCTACGAGCAGTACTTC.

This CDR3 is CAYHPRESENTGELFF. CDR3 nucleotide sequence: TGTGCCTACCACCCCCGGGAGTCGGAGAACACCGGGGAGCTGTTTTTT. V and J are TRBV2 and TRBJ2-2, with a weak D call TRBD2 (6 bases). Germline V gives CDR1 SNHLY, CDR2 FYNNEI. Trimming pared 11 bases from V and 1 base from J, leaving 20 bases between. This CDR3 has 16 amino acids.

The rearrangement links TRBV28 to TRBJ2-7; D not resolved. Germline V gene sequence: CDR1 MDHEN, CDR2 SYDVKM. V gave up 6 bases and J gave up 2 bases, with 14 bases separating them. CDR3 length: 14 amino acids. The DNA for the CDR3 is TGTGCCAGCAGCCCACCCCTACGTACCTACGAGCAGTACTTC. This gives the protein CASSPPLRTYEQYF. The whole variable domain, filled in from reference TRBV28 and TRBJ2-7, reads DVKVTQSSRYLVKRTGEKVFLECVQDMDHENMFWYRQDPGLGLRLIYFSYDVKMKEKGDIPEGYSVSREKKERFSLILESASTNQTSMYLCASSPPLRTYEQYFGPGTRLTVT.

The chain has TRBV2 and TRBJ1-2; D is undetermined. The germline V gene encodes CDR1 SNHLY and CDR2 FYNNEI. The CDR3 is 13 residues long. The ends were cut back, 2 bases at V and 1 base at J, with 5 bases in the middle. The CDR3 coding sequence is TGTGCCAGCAGTGAACAGTTTAACTATGGCTACACCTTC. This sequence encodes CASSEQFNYGYTF.

This clone occurred once. The rearrangement links TRBV7-9 to TRBJ1-2, with no clear D. V was shortened by 4 bases and J by 6 bases, with 15 bases between the two germline ends. In germline, CDR1 is SEHNR, CDR2 FQNEAQ (reference sequence). The CDR3 is 14 amino acids. The CDR3 coding sequence is TGTGCCAGCAGCTCTTCCGCCGCTGGGAATGGCTACACCTTC. Amino acids: CASSSSAAGNGYTF.

The chain carries TRBV30 and TRBJ1-5; D is undetermined. Germline CDR1 is GTSNPN and CDR2 is SVGIG (reference sequence). The CDR3 spans 14 residues. V lost 5 bases and J lost 3, with 14 bases in between. CDR3 nucleotide sequence: TGTGCCTGGGCTGTCGAGCCCTACAATCAGCCCCAGCATTTT. The encoded protein is CAWAVEPYNQPQHF.

The rearrangement links TRBV2 to TRBJ2-2; 7 nucleotides align to TRBD1. V shed 6 bases and J 10 bases; nucleotides not matched to a gene: 17. This CDR3 has 16 amino acids. The V gene's germline CDR1 is SNHLY and CDR2 FYNNEI. CDR3 nucleotides: TGTGCCAGCAGAGAGGGGGCACAGTGGGTAAGCGTGGAGCTGTTTTTT. Translated, it gives CASREGAQWVSVELFF.

The genes are TRBV5-4 and TRBJ1-1; the D gene is possibly TRBD1 (6 bases). CDR3 length: 16 amino acids. Looked up from germline, CDR1 is SGHNT and CDR2 is YYREEE (reference sequence). V lost 4 bases and J lost 0, with 16 bases in between. The chain's CDR3 is CASSPDTGFMNTEAFF. CDR3 bases: TGTGCCAGCAGCCCGGATACAGGGTTCATGAACACTGAAGCTTTCTTT.

The CDR3 loop is CARVAAGDHDTEAFF. CDR3 DNA sequence: TGTGCCCGTGTCGCGGCAGGCGACCACGATACTGAAGCTTTCTTT. The chain recombines TRBV19 with TRBJ1-1; D ambiguous. The CDR3 has 15 residues. V was cut by 11 bases and J by 5 bases, with 24 bases left in between. CDR1 and CDR2 from the germline V gene are LNHDA and SQIVND (reference sequence).

The chain carries TRBV24-1 and TRBJ2-7, with D perhaps TRBD2 (5 bases). Germline loops: CDR1 KGHDR, CDR2 SFDVKD. The CDR3 covers 13 residues. The CDR3 DNA sequence: TGTGCGGGAATGAGAGCGGAAACCTACGAGCAGTACTTC. Its translation is CAGMRAETYEQYF.

V usage is TRBV20-1 and J usage is TRBJ1-4; D uncertain. Trimming removed 4 bases from V and 5 bases from J, with 5 bases in between. Germline CDR1 DFQATT, CDR2 SNEGSKA (reference sequence). The CDR3 is 11 amino acids. The CDR3 reads CSATQNEKLFF. CDR3 bases: TGCAGTGCTACACAGAATGAAAAACTGTTTTTT.

This clone appeared a single time. This chain links TRBV7-9 with TRBJ2-1, with D maybe TRBD1 (6 bases). The V end lost 4 bases, the J end lost 2 bases, and 9 bases lay between the germline ends. The length of the CDR3 is 14 residues. Germline CDR1 reads SEHNR; CDR2 reads FQNEAQ (reference sequence). CDR3 sequence (DNA): TGTGCCAGCAGCTCCGGGACAACCTACAATGAGCAGTTCTTC. Translated, it gives CASSSGTTYNEQFF.

This chain connects TRBV29-1 to TRBJ2-7; D remains unclear. The length of the CDR3 is 13 residues. The V end lost 7 bases, the J end lost 5 bases, and 18 bases lay between the germline ends. The V gene's germline CDR1 is SQVTM and CDR2 ANQGSEA. In DNA form, the CDR3 reads TGCAGCGGAGAGTTTAAGGGTCCTAACGAGCAGTACTTC. It encodes CSGEFKGPNEQYF.